These 11 T cell receptor beta chains were all obtained from the same sample, sequenced in a study of OX40 agonist ivuxolimab in advanced cancers. Clones were sequenced by immunoSEQ multiplex PCR, and TCRdb holds only the in-frame ones, with some missing. The table records roughly 60,000 clones, 84% of them present only once. This specimen consisted of CD4+ or CD8+ T cells sorted from blood, obtained in a trial of the OX40 agonist ivuxolimab. These receptors came from an adult with an advanced solid tumor such as melanoma, head and neck, liver or kidney cancer.

This clone showed up just a few times. Within the sample, other DNA sequences also encode this same CDR3. The chain has TRBV19 and TRBJ1-1; the match to TRBD1 covers 8 bases. After removal of 3 bases from V and 1 base from J, the junction contained 4 bases not matched to a gene. This CDR3 region has 15 residues. Germline V gene data show CDR1 as LNHDA and CDR2 as SQIVND (reference sequence). The CDR3 DNA reads as TGTGCCAGTAGTATTTTTGACAGGGGGAACACTGAAGCTTTCTTT. Amino acid sequence: CASSIFDRGNTEAFF.

The CDR3 is CASSLASGVDEQFF. The DNA of the CDR3 is TGTGCCAGCAGTTTGGCTAGCGGGGTAGATGAGCAGTTCTTC. The gene calls are TRBV28 and TRBJ2-1, with 9 bases identical to TRBD2. V dropped 3 bases and J dropped 8; count of bases not matched to a gene: 5. The CDR3 is 14 amino acids. The germline V gene has CDR1 MDHEN and CDR2 SYDVKM.

Only a few counts were recorded for this clone. The gene calls are TRBV2 and TRBJ1-3; D uncertain. Looked up from germline, CDR1 is SNHLY and CDR2 is FYNNEI. The CDR3 sequence is 13 residues long. V shed 6 bases and J shed 1 base, with 7 bases lying between them. CDR3 bases: TGTGCCAGCAGGGCCGATTCTGGAAACACCATATATTTT. Translation: CASRADSGNTIYF.

V is TRBV4-3 and J is TRBJ1-4; D call uncertain. The CDR3 runs to 16 residues. Trimming pared 1 base from V and 4 bases from J, leaving 13 bases between. CDR1 is LGHNA, CDR2 YSLEER, per germline. The CDR3 protein is CASSQGATPSNEKLFF. Here the CDR3 DNA reads TGCGCCAGCAGCCAAGGAGCGACACCGAGTAATGAAAAACTGTTTTTT.

The chain carries TRBV19 and TRBJ2-6, with D uncertain. CDR1 and CDR2 from the germline V gene are LNHDA and SQIVND (reference sequence). This CDR3 has 16 amino acids. V was clipped by 6 bases and J by 0 bases, with 12 bases between them. CDR3 sequence: CASRPLTASGANVLTF. As DNA, the CDR3 is TGTGCCAGTAGGCCCCTAACAGCCTCTGGGGCCAACGTCCTGACTTTC. The full variable domain, its missing parts supplied by reference TRBV19 and TRBJ2-6, is DGGITQSPKYLFRKEGQNVTLSCEQNLNHDAMYWYRQDPGQGLRLIYYSQIVNDFQKGDIAEGYSVSREKKESFPLTVTSAQKNPTAFYLCASRPLTASGANVLTFGAGSRLTVL.

The chain recombines TRBV28 with TRBJ1-5; TRBD1 is a possible D gene (5 bases). Germline-derived CDR1 and CDR2 are MDHEN and SYDVKM. Trimming cost V 3 bases and J 7 bases, with 10 bases left between them. This CDR3 region has 13 residues. The DNA for the CDR3 is TGTGCCAGCAGTTTCCGGGGCATCCAGCCCCAGCATTTT. It is translated as CASSFRGIQPQHF.

The chain has TRBV2 and TRBJ2-1; D possibly corresponds to TRBD2 (5 bases). CDR1 and CDR2 (germline): SNHLY, FYNNEI. The CDR3 runs to 14 residues. V was trimmed by 2 bases and J by 0 bases, leaving 5 bases between them. CDR3 protein: CASSELASYNEQFF. CDR3 DNA: TGTGCCAGCAGTGAACTAGCCTCCTACAATGAGCAGTTCTTC.

This chain joins TRBV2 and TRBJ2-5; TRBD1 agrees at 9 bases. This CDR3 has 13 amino acids. The germline CDR1 and CDR2 sequences are SNHLY and FYNNEI. J lost 4 bases, V lost 8 bases, and 5 bases had no gene match. In nucleotides, the CDR3 is TGTGCCAGCGTCGGGACAGGGAGAGAGACCCAGTACTTC. Translating it yields CASVGTGRETQYF.

As to this clone: The junction shows a germline mismatch at one end, possibly a read error. The rearrangement uses TRBV15 and TRBJ1-1; TRBD1 might be the D (5 bases). The CDR3 has 14 residues. CDR1 LNHNV and CDR2 YYDKDF come from the germline V gene (reference sequence). The CDR3 DNA follows: TGTGCCATCAGCACTCGCCTTGGGGGCACTGAAGCTTTCTTT. Protein sequence: CAISTRLGGTEAFF.

This rearrangement joins TRBV9 to TRBJ1-2; D is ambiguous. The CDR3 length is 12 residues. The V end was cut by 3 bases, the J end by 8 bases, with 11 bases between. Germline V gives CDR1 SGDLS, CDR2 YYNGEE. The CDR3 sequence is CASSGVLPGYTF. For the CDR3, the DNA is TGTGCCAGCAGCGGGGTCCTTCCCGGCTACACCTTC.

This chain joins TRBV7-2 and TRBJ1-2, with TRBD1 identical over 7 bases. V shed 3 bases and J 0 bases; nucleotides not matched to a gene: 1. The length of the CDR3 is 14 residues. From germline, CDR1 is SGHTA and CDR2 FQGNSA. CDR3 in DNA: TGTGCCAGCAGCTTTGGGACAGCTAACTATGGCTACACCTTC. Encoded protein: CASSFGTANYGYTF. Combining the CDR3 with reference TRBV7-2 and TRBJ1-2 gives the whole variable domain GAGVSQSPSNKVTEKGKDVELRCDPISGHTALYWYRQSLGQGLEFLIYFQGNSAPDKSGLPSDRFSAERTGGSVSTLTIQRTQQEDSAVYLCASSFGTANYGYTFGSGTRLTVV.